This T cell receptor beta chain was recorded in a study of metastatic and nonmetastatic thyroid tumors. Study-wide context: Across peripheral blood and tumor or nodule tissue samples taken from malignant and benign thyroid patients, the repertoires were compared with one another.

CDR3 size: 14 residues. Trimming shortened V by 5 bases and J by 6 bases, and 16 bases separated the two germline ends. Germline values: CDR1 MNHEY, CDR2 SVGEGT. This clone was seen ten or more times. None of the patients had undergone any treatment ahead of thyroid surgery. Methods used by the authors: A papillary thyroid cancer distant-metastasis classifier was built from CDR3 differences across clinicopathological groups. TCRdb reanalyzed the PCR reads via MiXCR. The V and J calls reflect TCRdb's pipeline rather than the authors' work. The data show more than 85,000 clones, around 9.2% seen once. The sample was blood. The rearrangement links TRBV6-2 or TRBV6-3 to TRBJ1-1, with a tentative D call TRBD1 (5 bases). The sequence derives from a female donor with papillary thyroid cancer or a benign thyroid nodule (not recorded which). Some clones in this sample may be carry-over from other donors' samples. Written as DNA, the CDR3 is TGTGCCAGCAGTCTATCCAGGGAATGGGCTGAAGCTTTCTTT. Translating gives CASSLSREWAEAFF.